This T cell receptor (beta chain) was obtained from a study of shared clonotypes between healthy human individuals. The naive CD8 population came from CD45RO-negative cells selected for CCR7, without terminally differentiated effector memory CD45RA+ cells. CDR3 length equals 17 residues. Trimming removed 3 bases from V and 0 bases from J, with 13 bases in between. CDR1 is SGDLS and CDR2 is YYNGEE in the germline V gene. Sequencing was performed with immunoSEQ multiplex PCR; in TCRdb, only in-frame clones are kept and a portion is missing. This table has around 2,100,000 clones, about 95% appearing once.

The specimen sequenced was naive CD8+ T cells sorted from blood. The chain carries TRBV9 and TRBJ2-6; possible D gene TRBD1, 5 bases. The TCR sequence derives from a man between 18 and 29 years old in good health. CDR3: CASSETVNLSGANVLTF. The DNA of the CDR3 is TGTGCCAGCAGCGAGACAGTGAACCTCTCTGGGGCCAACGTCCTGACTTTC.